This TCR beta chain was identified in a study of blood T cells in healthy people across ages. The CDR3 extends over 15 amino acids. V lost 5 bases to trimming and J lost 3 bases; unmatched junction nucleotides: 8. Germline V gene sequence: CDR1 SGHRS, CDR2 YFSETQ. In regard to this clonotype: What it recognizes is unknown.

Notes on the study in general: A strong correlation was found between TCR beta diversity and the percentage of naive T cells. Per million T cells, TCR beta diversity dropped about linearly as age rose. Unsorted PBMC input precluded a conclusive naive versus antigen-experienced comparison.

The use of a sample-barcoded 5' primer and a J-beta primer mix characterized a second PCR of roughly 7 to 12 cycles. TCRdb called the 5' RACE reads again in MiXCR, with one record for every CDR3 protein. The top ten hold approximately 30% of the sample, which has hundreds of thousands of distinct CDR3 sequences, around 29% seen once. The TCR was taken from a woman between 65 and 79 years old in good health. V and J are TRBV5-1 and TRBJ2-7; 10 nucleotides match TRBD2. The material sequenced was blood. The CDR3, as DNA: TGCGCCAGCAGAGTTTCTAGCGGGAGTCTCTACGAGCAGTACTTC. It codes for CASRVSSGSLYEQYF.